The 10 T cell receptor beta chains below were found in one sample sequenced in a study of cytomegalovirus exposure and HLA in healthy donors. It was with 60 Vbeta and 13 Jbeta primers that the PCR ran. Some clones are missing from TCRdb's copy, which holds only in-frame ones; the method was immunoSEQ multiplex PCR. In the table there are about 140,000 clones, almost 85% of which are singletons. Sequenced sample: PBMCs. These receptors were taken from an older woman in good health and CMV-seropositive.

This chain uses TRBV10-3 with TRBJ2-3; 9 nucleotides match TRBD2. Germline-derived CDR1 and CDR2 are ENHRY and SYGVKD. This CDR3 has 17 amino acids. The junction had 10 bases not matched to a gene; V was cut back by 6 bases and J by 0 bases. The CDR3 nucleotides are TGTGCCATCAGCCGCCTCACTACTAGCGGGAGCACAGATACGCAGTATTTT. Translated, it gives CAISRLTTSGSTDTQYF.

The chain has TRBV6-1 and TRBJ1-3; unclear D gene. CDR1 is MNHNS and CDR2 is SASEGT in the germline V gene. The CDR3 sequence is 14 residues long. V dropped 3 bases and J dropped 0 bases, with 6 bases sitting between them. In DNA form, the CDR3 reads TGTGCCAGCAGTGAGGGCATCTCTGGAAACACCATATATTTT. Protein product: CASSEGISGNTIYF.

The chain carries TRBV11-2 and TRBJ1-2; D unresolved. Germline CDR1 and CDR2: SGHAT and FQNNGV. The CDR3 is 14 residues long. Trimming removed 0 bases at V and 5 bases at J, with 10 bases between. The CDR3 nucleotides are TGTGCCAGCAGCTTAGATCCCTTTGAGTATGGCTACACCTTC. This encodes CASSLDPFEYGYTF. Full variable domain (missing parts from reference TRBV11-2 and TRBJ1-2): EAGVAQSPRYKIIEKRQSVAFWCNPISGHATLYWYQQILGQGPKLLIQFQNNGVVDDSQLPKDRFSAERLKGVDSTLKIQPAKLEDSAVYLCASSLDPFEYGYTFGSGTRLTVV.

This chain connects TRBV7-9 to TRBJ1-2; a possible D gene is TRBD1 (5 bases). There are 16 residues in the CDR3. Looked up from germline, CDR1 is SEHNR and CDR2 is FQNEAQ (reference sequence). Trimming took 2 bases from V and 2 from J, leaving 15 bases between them. The CDR3 here is CASSLLREEVNYGYTF. In DNA form, the CDR3 reads TGTGCCAGCAGCTTACTCAGGGAGGAGGTGAACTATGGCTACACCTTC.

CDR3 bases: TGCGCCAGCAGCTTTACAGGGTCCACCTACGAGCAGTACTTC. It yields the protein CASSFTGSTYEQYF. This chain joins TRBV5-1 and TRBJ2-7; D perhaps matches TRBD1 (6 bases). Germline-derived CDR1 and CDR2 are SGHRS and YFSETQ. V was trimmed by 2 bases and J by 2 bases, leaving 11 bases between them. This CDR3 region has 14 residues.

The chain carries TRBV29-1 and TRBJ1-1; 7 bases line up with TRBD1. The CDR3 is 13 amino acids. Germline V lookup: CDR1 SQVTM, CDR2 ANQGSEA. J gave up 1 base and V 7 bases, and 6 bases lay outside the gene matches. CDR3 sequence: CSAKQGRNTEAFF. In nucleotides, the CDR3 is TGCAGCGCAAAACAGGGGCGGAACACTGAAGCTTTCTTT.

As to this clone: Other nucleotide sequences from this sample produce the same CDR3. The J gene is TRBJ2-7, the V gene TRBV6-5, with 9 positions matching TRBD1. Germline loops: CDR1 MNHEY, CDR2 SVGAGI. V dropped 2 bases and J dropped 2; count of bases not matched to a gene: 7. There are 16 residues in the CDR3. As DNA, the CDR3 is TGTGCCAGCAGTTACGTACCCCGGGACAGGGCCTACGAGCAGTACTTC. Its translation: CASSYVPRDRAYEQYF.

The chain couples TRBV19 to TRBJ2-1; D might be TRBD2 (5 bases). From germline, CDR1 is LNHDA and CDR2 SQIVND (reference sequence). This CDR3 has 15 residues. V dropped 8 bases and J dropped 4 bases, with 18 bases sitting between them. The CDR3 sequence is CASSPGGRRYNEQFF. The CDR3, as DNA: TGTGCCAGTTCCCCCGGAGGTCGGCGTTACAATGAGCAGTTCTTC. Using reference TRBV19 and TRBJ2-1 for the parts outside the CDR3, the full variable domain is DGGITQSPKYLFRKEGQNVTLSCEQNLNHDAMYWYRQDPGQGLRLIYYSQIVNDFQKGDIAEGYSVSREKKESFPLTVTSAQKNPTAFYLCASSPGGRRYNEQFFGPGTRLTVL.

The chain links TRBV27 to TRBJ1-5; weak D call: TRBD1 (6 bases). The CDR3 is made up of 14 amino acids. V lost 5 bases and J lost 5, with 13 bases in between. Germline loops: CDR1 MNHEY, CDR2 SMNVEV (reference sequence). The DNA for the CDR3 is TGTGCCAGCAGTCCGCAGGGGTCGCATCAGCCCCAGCATTTT. This gives the protein CASSPQGSHQPQHF.

This clone was picked up one time. This chain uses TRBV1 with TRBJ2-1; TRBD2 is taken as the D call from the table, unchecked against the DNA. TRBV1 is a listed pseudogene. The CDR3 consists of 12 residues. The CDR3: CTSSHILNEQFF. Here the CDR3 DNA reads TGCACCAGCAGCCATATCCTCAATGAGCAGTTCTTC.